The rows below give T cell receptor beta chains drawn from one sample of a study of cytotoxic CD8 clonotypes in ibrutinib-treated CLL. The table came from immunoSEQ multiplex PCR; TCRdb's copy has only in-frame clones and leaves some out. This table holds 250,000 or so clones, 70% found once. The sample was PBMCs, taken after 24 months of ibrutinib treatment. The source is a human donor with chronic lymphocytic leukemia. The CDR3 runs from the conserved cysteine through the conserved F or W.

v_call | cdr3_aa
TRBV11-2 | CASSHRDTVYNEQFF
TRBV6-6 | CAGGGTGELFF
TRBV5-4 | CASSLSSNKAFF
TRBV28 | CASTQGGSEQFF
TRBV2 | CASSEALQGNPYEQYF
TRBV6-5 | CASSYSGISYEQYF
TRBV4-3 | CASSQGGGPKTQYF
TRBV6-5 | CASSQGTGGWETQYF
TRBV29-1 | CSVEGVPGAVNEQFF
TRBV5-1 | CASSSGPGREQYF
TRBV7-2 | CASRWTSGTDTQYF
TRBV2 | CASVRVLGEQYF
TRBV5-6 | CASSLWQGSNYGYTF
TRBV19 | CASSATGTALSEQYF
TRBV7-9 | CASSLSSGNTIYF
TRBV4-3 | CASSHPLAGTGYNEQFF
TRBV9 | CASSVVGSEETQYF
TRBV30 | CAWSKDPMAGELFF
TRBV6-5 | CASSRQNTEAFF
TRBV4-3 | CASSQGFTGWQPQHF
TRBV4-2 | CASRQPGGPTGELFF
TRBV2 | CASRQPQHF
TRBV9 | CASTLSPSSNTEAFF
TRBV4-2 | CASSPGLAGDLSETQYF
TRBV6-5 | CASRPAPSNTGELFF
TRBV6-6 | CASSYWDRGRYEQYF
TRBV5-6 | CASSSDRAGLLSEKLFF
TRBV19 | CASSKLGGYEQYF
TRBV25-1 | CASRDGRWLEQYF
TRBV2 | CASSANPYNEQFF
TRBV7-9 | CASSLEQGQGYTF
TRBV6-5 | CASSYGSTYEQYF
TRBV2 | CASSEKGLAFVNEQFF
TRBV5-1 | CASSSIMTPGTSGRDNEQFF
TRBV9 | CASTKGADTEAFF
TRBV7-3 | CASSPRAGDYGYTF
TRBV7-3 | CASSSRTSGTDTQYF
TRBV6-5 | CASAGTSRDEQFF
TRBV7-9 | CASSHPQGTNEAFF
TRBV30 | CAWSGQGNQPQHF
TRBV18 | CASSRGQGLGNEKLFF
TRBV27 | CASSTYVLVNTEAFF
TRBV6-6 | CATQGRGANEKLFF
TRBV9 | CASSVGPSSEQYF
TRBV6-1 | CASSDPRGETQYF